A selection of T cell receptor beta chains follows, all from one sample in a study of blood T cell repertoires in COVID-19. TCRdb's copy holds only in-frame clones and misses some; the assay was immunoSEQ multiplex PCR. The sample includes about 250,000 clones, around 89% seen only once; the top ten take 5% to 6.5%. Material for sequencing was peripheral blood. The receptors derive from a woman in her twenties or thirties with COVID-19, enrolled during active disease. The CDR3 runs from the conserved cysteine through the conserved F or W.

>TRBJ1-6|TRBV5-6
CASRSGNQRNSPLHF
>TRBJ2-3|TRBV11-2
CASSLVAGGVSTDTQYF
>TRBJ1-4|TRBV11-3
CASSFGQGREKLFF
>TRBJ2-5|TRBV4-2
CASRGLDQGGTQYF
>TRBJ1-2|TRBV4-3
CASSQETVRGYTF
>TRBJ1-1|TRBV6-5
CASSYGQLNTEAFF
>TRBJ1-1|TRBV15
CATSRFTVNTEAFF
>TRBJ2-5|TRBV11-2
CASSIGQGGETQYF
>TRBJ2-3|TRBV6-5
CASSSSGGDTDTQYF
>TRBJ2-1|TRBV6-5
CASRADSYNEQFF
>TRBJ2-1|TRBV15
CATSRDNYNEQFF
>TRBJ1-4|TRBV4-1
CASSRSRDREKKLFF
>TRBJ2-3|TRBV11-3
CASSSWTGTSGSGTDTQYF
>TRBJ2-4|TRBV9
CASSVAQENIQYF
>TRBJ2-5|TRBV5-4
CASSFGLAGGHQETQYF
>TRBJ2-7|TRBV7-2
CASSFWGRFSSYEQYF
>TRBJ1-2|TRBV5-8
CASSLGGELGGYTF
>TRBJ2-1|TRBV28
CASSWDRGPFVEQFF
>TRBJ1-2|TRBV9
CASSVGRSSYGYTF
>TRBJ2-1|TRBV7-2
CASSDRGPGEQFF
>TRBJ1-2|TRBV4-3
CASSQVQTGKKYGYTF
>TRBJ2-5|TRBV10-1
CASSDIADQETQYF
>TRBJ2-3|TRBV10-3
CAIRFRGLGTDTQYF
>TRBJ2-2|TRBV6-4
CASSIGQGAPGELFF
>TRBJ1-3|TRBV16
CASSAIPQGPTSGNTIYF
>TRBJ1-2|TRBV5-1
CASSLGLTGSTVGYTF
>TRBJ2-3|TRBV5-4
CASSSPGQVEQYF
>TRBJ1-2|TRBV4-3
CASSQDPNDRVGGYTF
>TRBJ2-1|TRBV5-6
CASSLSSGAYNEQFF
>TRBJ2-2|TRBV7-4
CASSLATGGQVPGELFF
>TRBJ1-2|TRBV5-1
CASKGQGASGYTF
>TRBJ1-4|TRBV6-2/TRBV6-3
CASSIAVEKLFF
>TRBJ2-7|TRBV28
CASSTTDSYEQYF
>TRBJ1-1|TRBV19
CASSPGDRNTEAFF
>TRBJ1-1|TRBV19
CASSILGGLNTEAFF
>TRBJ1-2|TRBV28
CASSFRTTGDYGYTF
>TRBJ1-5|TRBV19
CASSYLQGALSNQPQHF
>TRBJ2-5|TRBV7-2
CASRSYQETQYF
>TRBJ2-1|TRBV28
CASSFMGVLGDEQFF
>TRBJ1-6|TRBV4-1
CASSQVGGSPLHF
>TRBJ1-5|TRBV7-9
CASSLSQGNQPQHF
>TRBJ2-7|TRBV7-2
CASSFDRSSYEQYF
>TRBJ2-1|TRBV5-1
CASSLEATGWGVEQFF
>TRBJ1-2|TRBV6-5
CASSYTGTGDYGYTF
>TRBJ2-2|TRBV28
CASTAGWARGVATNTGELFF
>TRBJ1-5|TRBV4-2
CASSQDRRVTQPQHF